The source of this T cell receptor (beta chain) is a study of T cells in localized non-small cell lung cancer. Trimming pared 4 bases from V and 2 bases from J, leaving 15 bases between. The CDR3 is made up of 15 amino acids. The germline V gene has CDR1 SGHNT and CDR2 YENEEA. Data came from immunoSEQ multiplex PCR; TCRdb stores just in-frame clones and leaves some out. The sample includes around 950 clones, around 20% of them seen just once. The J gene is TRBJ2-7, the V gene TRBV11-3, with D possibly called TRBD1 or TRBD2 (5 bases each). The sample was normal lung tissue next to the tumor, taken before any cancer treatment. This receptor was obtained from a male donor aged 60 or older with stage III lung adenocarcinoma. For the CDR3, the DNA is TGTGCCAGCAGCTCCCGGGGAAGGGGACCCTACGAGCAGTACTTC. Translating gives CASSSRGRGPYEQYF. Using reference TRBV11-3 and TRBJ2-7 for the parts outside the CDR3, the full variable domain is EAGVVQSPRYKIIEKKQPVAFWCNPISGHNTLYWYLQNLGQGPELLIRYENEEAVDDSQLPKDRFSAERLKGVDSTLKIQPAELGDSAVYLCASSSRGRGPYEQYFGPGTRLTVT.